A selection of T cell receptor beta chains follows, all from one sample in a study of cytomegalovirus exposure and HLA in healthy donors. Repertoires were generated with immunoSEQ multiplex PCR, while TCRdb's copy carries only in-frame clones and drops some. The sample records roughly 110,000 clones, around 89% being singletons. Sequencing input: PBMCs. These receptors were taken from a woman aged 18-29 years in good health and CMV-seropositive. Both conserved end residues are part of each CDR3. The order of the fields is J gene, D gene, V gene, CDR3 protein, CDR3 DNA. D genes are given only for firm matches.

TRBJ2-3	-	TRBV10-3	CAISGQSTDTQYF	TGTGCCATCAGTGGGCAGAGCACAGATACGCAGTATTTT
TRBJ2-7	-	TRBV28	CASSTQRRSYEQYF	TGTGCCAGCAGTACTCAGCGGAGGTCCTACGAGCAGTACTTC
TRBJ1-6	-	TRBV28	CASSSGQLANSPLHF	TGTGCCAGCAGCTCCGGTCAATTAGCGAATTCACCCCTCCACTTT
TRBJ2-2	TRBD2	TRBV9	CASSRTSGGAAGELFF	TGTGCCAGCAGCAGAACTAGCGGGGGGGCCGCCGGGGAGCTGTTTTTT
TRBJ2-1	TRBD1	TRBV4-3	CASSLDRGVGNEQFF	TGCGCCAGCAGCCTAGACAGGGGTGTAGGGAATGAGCAGTTCTTC
TRBJ2-1	-	TRBV4-1	CASSQARDEQFF	TGCGCCAGCAGCCAAGCCAGGGATGAGCAGTTCTTC
TRBJ1-4	-	TRBV2	CASSGRGPEVEKLFF	TGTGCCAGCAGCGGCAGGGGCCCCGAGGTAGAAAAACTGTTTTTT
TRBJ1-2	TRBD1	TRBV11-2	CASSLIGTANYGYTF	TGTGCCAGCAGCTTAATTGGGACAGCGAACTATGGCTACACCTTC
TRBJ2-2	-	TRBV29-1	CSAELNTGELFF	TGCAGCGCCGAACTAAACACCGGGGAGCTGTTTTTT
TRBJ2-3	TRBD1	TRBV6-1	CASSEGTGGADTQYF	TGTGCCAGCAGTGAAGGGACAGGGGGCGCAGATACGCAGTATTTT
TRBJ1-6	-	TRBV2	CASSETGNNSPLHF	TGTGCCAGCAGTGAAACAGGGAATAATTCACCCCTCCACTTT